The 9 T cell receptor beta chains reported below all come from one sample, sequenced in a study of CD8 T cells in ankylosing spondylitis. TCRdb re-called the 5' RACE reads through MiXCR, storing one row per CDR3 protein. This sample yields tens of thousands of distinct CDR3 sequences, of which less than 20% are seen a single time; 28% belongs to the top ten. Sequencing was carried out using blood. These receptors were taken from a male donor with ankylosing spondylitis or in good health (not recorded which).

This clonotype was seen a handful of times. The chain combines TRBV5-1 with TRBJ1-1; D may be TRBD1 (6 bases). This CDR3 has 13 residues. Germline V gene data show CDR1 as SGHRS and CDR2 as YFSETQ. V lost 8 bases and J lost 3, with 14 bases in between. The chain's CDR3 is CASAQGKDTEAFF. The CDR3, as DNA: TGCGCCAGTGCTCAGGGGAAGGACACTGAAGCTTTCTTT. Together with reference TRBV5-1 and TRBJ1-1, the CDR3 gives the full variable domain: KAGVTQTPRYLIKTRGQQVTLSCSPISGHRSVSWYQQTPGQGLQFLFEYFSETQRNKGNFPGRFSGRQFSNSRSEMNVSTLELGDSALYLCASAQGKDTEAFFGQGTRLTVV.

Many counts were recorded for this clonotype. The CDR3 DNA reads TGTGCCAGCAGCTTAGACGGGGGAAACACCATATATTTT. It is translated as CASSLDGGNTIYF. The chain couples TRBV7-8 to TRBJ1-3; D remains unclear. Germline V CDR1 and CDR2: SGHVS, FQNEAQ. This CDR3 region has 13 residues. The V end was cut by 1 base, the J end by 4 bases, with 5 bases between.

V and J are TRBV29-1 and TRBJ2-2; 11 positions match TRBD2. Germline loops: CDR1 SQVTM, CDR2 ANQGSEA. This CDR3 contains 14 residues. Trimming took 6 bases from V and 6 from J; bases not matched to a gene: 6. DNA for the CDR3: TGCAGCGTGGTAGCGGGAGGGCAATCCGGGGAGCTGTTTTTT. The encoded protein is CSVVAGGQSGELFF.

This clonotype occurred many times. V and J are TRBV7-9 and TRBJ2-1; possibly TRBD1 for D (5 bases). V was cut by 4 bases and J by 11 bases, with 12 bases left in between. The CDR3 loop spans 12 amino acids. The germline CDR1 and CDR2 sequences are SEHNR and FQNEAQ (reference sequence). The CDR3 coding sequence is TGTGCCAGCAGCTCCCGACAGAAGCAGCAGTTCTTC. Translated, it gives CASSSRQKQQFF.

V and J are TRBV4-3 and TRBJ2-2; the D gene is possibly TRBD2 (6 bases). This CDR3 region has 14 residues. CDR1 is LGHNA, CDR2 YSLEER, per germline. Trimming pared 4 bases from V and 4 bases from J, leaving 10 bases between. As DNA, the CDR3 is TGCGCCAGCAGCCCGGGACTTTTCACCGGGGAGCTGTTTTTT. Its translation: CASSPGLFTGELFF.

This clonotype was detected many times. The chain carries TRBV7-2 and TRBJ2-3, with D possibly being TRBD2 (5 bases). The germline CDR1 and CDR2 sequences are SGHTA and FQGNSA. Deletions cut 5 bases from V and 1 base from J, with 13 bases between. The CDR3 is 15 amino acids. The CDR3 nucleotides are TGTGCCAGCAGCCCCCGTCGGCGGGGCACAGATACGCAGTATTTT. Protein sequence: CASSPRRRGTDTQYF.

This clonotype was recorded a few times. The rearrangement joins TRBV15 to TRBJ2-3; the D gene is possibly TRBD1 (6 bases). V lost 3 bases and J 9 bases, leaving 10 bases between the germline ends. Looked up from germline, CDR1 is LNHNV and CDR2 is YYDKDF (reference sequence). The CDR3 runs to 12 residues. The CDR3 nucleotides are TGTGCCACCAGCAGTACAGGGCGGACGCAGTATTTT. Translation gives CATSSTGRTQYF.

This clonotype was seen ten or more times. The CDR3 here is CASSTAPGGPGNEQFF. CDR3 DNA: TGTGCCAGCAGCACAGCCCCGGGGGGGCCGGGAAATGAGCAGTTCTTC. The rearrangement uses TRBV11-3 and TRBJ2-1, with 8 bases that match TRBD2. Trimming removed 5 bases from V and 7 bases from J; junction bases left unmatched: 13. The CDR3 has 16 residues. From germline, CDR1 is SGHNT and CDR2 YENEEA. Looking up the rest from reference TRBV11-3 and TRBJ2-1 gives the full variable domain: EAGVVQSPRYKIIEKKQPVAFWCNPISGHNTLYWYLQNLGQGPELLIRYENEEAVDDSQLPKDRFSAERLKGVDSTLKIQPAELGDSAVYLCASSTAPGGPGNEQFFGPGTRLTVL.

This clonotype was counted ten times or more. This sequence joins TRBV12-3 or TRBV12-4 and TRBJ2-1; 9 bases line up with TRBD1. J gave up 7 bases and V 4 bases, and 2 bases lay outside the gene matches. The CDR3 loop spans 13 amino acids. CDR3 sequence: CASSWDRANEQFF. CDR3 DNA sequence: TGTGCCAGCAGTTGGGACAGGGCGAATGAGCAGTTCTTC.